A single sample gave rise to the 26 T cell receptor beta chains below, sequenced in a study of regulatory and conventional T cells in breast cancer. Via MiXCR, TCRdb re-called the PCR reads, giving one row per CDR3 protein. The profile covers 9,000 to 13,000 distinct CDR3 sequences, with nearly 35% appearing a single time and 5.9% taken by the ten largest. Sequencing used conventional T cells from blood. Source of these receptors: a male donor in good health.

Notes on this clonotype: It may be a read error: a sequence one base away is much more abundant. The chain has TRBV5-1 and TRBJ2-5; D may be TRBD1 (5 bases). V was pared by 2 bases and J by 1 base, with 9 bases between. CDR1 is SGHRS, CDR2 YFSETQ, per germline. The CDR3 length is 14 residues. The CDR3, as DNA: TGCGCCAGCAGCTTACAGGAACCCCAAGAGACCCAGTACTTC. Translation: CASSLQEPQETQYF.

This clonotype turned up a few times. This rearrangement joins TRBV7-4 to TRBJ2-2; no definite D call. In germline, CDR1 is SGHVT, CDR2 SQSDAQ. The length of the CDR3 is 15 residues. V lost 1 base, J lost 4 bases, and 10 bases lay in between. The CDR3 bases are TGTGCCAGCAGCTTAGTCCGGCCCAGCACCGGGGAGCTGTTTTTT. It translates to CASSLVRPSTGELFF.

This clonotype was detected ten times or more. The rearrangement uses TRBV5-1 and TRBJ2-3; 11 bases match TRBD2. The CDR3 length is 16 residues. The V gene end was trimmed by 7 bases and the J gene end by 0 bases; junction bases not matched to a gene: 7. Per the germline V gene, CDR1 is SGHRS and CDR2 is YFSETQ. In nucleotides, the CDR3 is TGCGCCAGCGGAGCCACTAGCGGGGGAAGCACAGATACGCAGTATTTT. Translating it yields CASGATSGGSTDTQYF.

This clonotype was recorded only once. This rearrangement joins TRBV4-2 to TRBJ1-2, with D hard to call. The CDR3 covers 12 residues. Trimming shortened V by 8 bases and J by 1 base, and 8 bases separated the two germline ends. CDR1 is LGHNA, CDR2 YNFKEQ, per germline. CDR3 sequence (DNA): TGTGCCAGCTCGCGGGATAACTATGGCTACACCTTC. Protein sequence: CASSRDNYGYTF.

This chain joins TRBV20-1 and TRBJ2-3; 7 bases fit TRBD1. The CDR3 has 14 amino acids. CDR1 and CDR2 (germline): DFQATT, SNEGSKA (reference sequence). The V gene end was trimmed by 6 bases and the J gene end by 5 bases; junction bases not matched to a gene: 11. The CDR3 loop reads CSADPRGGLDTQYF. Written as DNA, the CDR3 is TGCAGTGCCGACCCTCGAGGGGGCCTAGATACGCAGTATTTT.

The V call is TRBV7-2, the J call TRBJ2-5; D ambiguous. The germline CDR1 and CDR2 sequences are SGHTA and FQGNSA. This CDR3 comprises 13 residues. V lost 6 bases, J lost 5 bases, and 13 bases lay in between. The CDR3 DNA reads as TGTGCCAGCAGGAAAAGCCTCTTGGAGACCCAGTACTTC. The encoded protein is CASRKSLLETQYF.

This clonotype counts as medium-sized. The chain is built from TRBV6-1 and TRBJ1-2; D remains ambiguous. This CDR3 has 13 residues. Trimming removed 9 bases from V and 3 bases from J, with 14 bases in between. CDR1 is MNHNS and CDR2 is SASEGT in the germline V gene. The CDR3 nucleotides are TGTGCCAGTTTCCCGCGCTTGGACTATGGCTACACCTTC. Translating it yields CASFPRLDYGYTF.

This clonotype was counted between two and nine times. This chain connects TRBV24-1 to TRBJ2-3; D is possibly TRBD1 (7 bases). The V gene's germline CDR1 is KGHDR and CDR2 SFDVKD. This CDR3 has 13 amino acids. Deletions cut 4 bases from V and 9 bases from J, with 13 bases between. The CDR3 reads CATSDLRGDTQYF. The DNA of the CDR3 is TGTGCCACCAGTGACCTCAGGGGGGACACGCAGTATTTT.

This clonotype was seen a few times. The rearrangement uses TRBV6-2 or TRBV6-3 and TRBJ1-2, with D maybe TRBD1 (5 bases). Between the trimmed V and J ends, which lost 5 bases and 5 bases, there was a span of 12 bases. There are 13 residues in the CDR3. CDR1 and CDR2 from the germline V gene are MNHEY and SVGEGT. CDR3 DNA sequence: TGTGCCAGCAGTCCTACGGGGCAGTATGGCTACACCTTC. Encoded protein: CASSPTGQYGYTF.

This clonotype rates as medium-sized. The chain combines TRBV6-1 with TRBJ1-2; D is unresolved. Looked up from germline, CDR1 is MNHNS and CDR2 is SASEGT. V was pared by 5 bases and J by 3 bases, with 4 bases between. This CDR3 has 11 residues. The CDR3 DNA sequence: TGTGCCAGCAGTTTGTACTATGGCTACACCTTC. The encoded protein is CASSLYYGYTF.

V is TRBV28 and J is TRBJ2-7; a weak D match, TRBD2 (5 bases). Germline values: CDR1 MDHEN, CDR2 SYDVKM. The CDR3 runs to 14 residues. The ends were cut back, 1 base at V and 3 bases at J, with 10 bases in the middle. The CDR3 reads CASSLSGSHYEQYF. The CDR3 DNA sequence: TGTGCCAGCAGTTTATCGGGGTCTCACTACGAGCAGTACTTC. Full variable domain (missing parts from reference TRBV28 and TRBJ2-7): DVKVTQSSRYLVKRTGEKVFLECVQDMDHENMFWYRQDPGLGLRLIYFSYDVKMKEKGDIPEGYSVSREKKERFSLILESASTNQTSMYLCASSLSGSHYEQYFGPGTRLTVT.

This sequence joins TRBV9 and TRBJ2-3, with 7 positions matching TRBD1. J was trimmed by 2 bases and V by 0 bases; bases with no gene match: 9. This CDR3 has 17 residues. Germline assignment: CDR1 SGDLS and CDR2 YYNGEE. The CDR3 spells CASSVGSGTANTDTQYF. The CDR3 DNA reads TGTGCCAGCAGCGTAGGGTCGGGGACAGCAAACACAGATACGCAGTATTTT.

This clonotype was observed a handful of times. V gene TRBV7-2 combines with J gene TRBJ1-4; no firm D call. V dropped 2 bases and J dropped 7 bases, with 2 bases sitting between them. Germline loops: CDR1 SGHTA, CDR2 FQGNSA. This CDR3 is built from 11 residues. The CDR3 DNA reads as TGTGCCAGCAGCTTAACTGAAAAACTGTTTTTT. Protein product: CASSLTEKLFF.

The chain employs TRBV7-9 and TRBJ1-1; D is ambiguous. CDR1 SEHNR and CDR2 FQNEAQ come from the germline V gene (reference sequence). CDR3 size: 11 residues. Between the trimmed V and J ends, which lost 5 bases and 8 bases, there was a span of 9 bases. CDR3 sequence: CASSLALEAFF. The CDR3, as DNA: TGTGCCAGCAGCCTCGCCTTGGAAGCTTTCTTT.

This clonotype showed up just a few times. This chain joins TRBV20-1 and TRBJ2-4; D might be TRBD2 (5 bases). The ends were cut back, 6 bases at V and 2 bases at J, with 11 bases in the middle. Germline values: CDR1 DFQATT, CDR2 SNEGSKA (reference sequence). The CDR3 length is 13 residues. The CDR3 bases are TGCAGTGCCTCGCAGCGGTCCAAAAACATTCAGTACTTC. Its protein is CSASQRSKNIQYF.

By share, this clonotype counts as medium-sized. The gene calls are TRBV9 and TRBJ2-5; unclear D gene. The CDR3 runs 15 residues. Germline CDR1 SGDLS, CDR2 YYNGEE. Trimming pared 4 bases from V and 1 base from J, leaving 14 bases between. In nucleotides, the CDR3 is TGTGCCAGCAGCACACTTGGTACACTCCAAGAGACCCAGTACTTC. Encoded protein: CASSTLGTLQETQYF.

This clonotype is large. This rearrangement joins TRBV6-1 to TRBJ1-4, with D perhaps TRBD1 (6 bases). From germline, CDR1 is MNHNS and CDR2 SASEGT. V was pared by 8 bases and J by 8 bases, with 18 bases between. The CDR3 covers 14 residues. The chain's CDR3 is CASSFQGRGEKLFF. DNA of the CDR3: TGTGCCAGCTCCTTCCAGGGAAGGGGGGAAAAACTGTTTTTT.

This clonotype was counted a single time. Sequence at one end of the junction differs from germline and may be a read error. The rearrangement uses TRBV11-2 and TRBJ2-1, with 10 bases identical to TRBD2. This CDR3 has 16 residues. The germline V gene encodes CDR1 SGHAT and CDR2 FQNNGV. DNA for the CDR3: TGTGCCAGCAGCTTAGGGCTAGCGGGAGCCTACAATGAGCAGTCCTTC. It yields the protein CASSLGLAGAYNEQSF.

V is TRBV28 and J is TRBJ1-1; 9 bases fit TRBD1. Trimming removed 6 bases from V and 5 bases from J; junction bases left unmatched: 7. The germline V gene encodes CDR1 MDHEN and CDR2 SYDVKM. The CDR3 extends over 14 amino acids. The CDR3 sequence is CASSPDRGRTEAFF. CDR3 nucleotides: TGTGCCAGCAGCCCTGACAGGGGGAGGACTGAAGCTTTCTTT.

The rearrangement links TRBV29-1 to TRBJ2-1; D possibly corresponds to TRBD2 (5 bases). There are 12 residues in the CDR3. Trimming took 7 bases from V and 4 from J, leaving 11 bases between them. Germline loops: CDR1 SQVTM, CDR2 ANQGSEA. The CDR3 DNA reads as TGCAGCGGTCTCCGGGGTTACAATGAGCAGTTCTTC. Translation: CSGLRGYNEQFF.

This clonotype is labeled as large. This chain joins TRBV20-1 and TRBJ1-5, with D maybe TRBD1 (6 bases). Germline V gene sequence: CDR1 DFQATT, CDR2 SNEGSKA (reference sequence). CDR3 length: 15 residues. V was trimmed by 2 bases and J by 6 bases, leaving 17 bases between them. The CDR3 DNA reads as TGCAGTGCTAGACGGGACACCCAAGAGGGTCAGCCCCAGCATTTT. It translates to CSARRDTQEGQPQHF.

This sequence joins TRBV7-9 and TRBJ1-1; a weak D match, TRBD1 (6 bases). The V end lost 4 bases, the J end lost 1 base, and 10 bases lay between the germline ends. From germline, CDR1 is SEHNR and CDR2 FQNEAQ (reference sequence). The length of the CDR3 is 14 residues. In nucleotides, the CDR3 is TGTGCCAGCAGCTACGGGGACAAGAACACTGAAGCTTTCTTT. Encoded protein: CASSYGDKNTEAFF.

CDR3 loop: CASSFSHREWNYGYTF. The CDR3 DNA reads as TGTGCCAGCAGCTTTTCTCACAGGGAATGGAACTATGGCTACACCTTC. V gene TRBV5-5 combines with J gene TRBJ1-2; TRBD1 is a possible D gene (6 bases). V was clipped by 2 bases and J by 2 bases, with 16 bases between them. The CDR3 is 16 amino acids. Germline CDR1 is SGHKS and CDR2 is YYEKEE (reference sequence). Based on the CDR3 plus reference TRBV5-5 and TRBJ1-2, the full variable domain is DAGVTQSPTHLIKTRGQQVTLRCSPISGHKSVSWYQQVLGQGPQFIFQYYEKEERGRGNFPDRFSARQFPNYSSELNVNALLLGDSALYLCASSFSHREWNYGYTFGSGTRLTVV.

This clonotype was counted only a few times. The genes are TRBV5-1 and TRBJ2-1; TRBD2 matches at 14 bases. This CDR3 is built from 16 residues. V lost 3 bases to trimming and J lost 7 bases; unmatched junction nucleotides: 6. The germline V gene encodes CDR1 SGHRS and CDR2 YFSETQ. CDR3 coding DNA: TGCGCCAGCAGCTCGGGACTAGCGGGGGCCCTGAATGAGCAGTTCTTC. Amino acid sequence: CASSSGLAGALNEQFF.

Remarks on this clonotype: One end of the junction fails to match germline, which may point to a read error. The chain links TRBV10-3 to TRBJ2-5; 8 bases line up with TRBD2. This CDR3 has 14 residues. CDR1 ENHRY and CDR2 SYGVKD come from the germline V gene. CDR3 residues: CDISESRTSETQYF. CDR3 DNA sequence: TGTGACATCAGTGAGTCGAGGACTAGCGAGACCCAGTACTTC.

This clonotype was seen a single time. The chain carries TRBV12-3 or TRBV12-4 and TRBJ1-6; 7 nucleotides align to TRBD1. The CDR3 spans 14 residues. V lost 2 bases, J lost 5 bases, and 0 bases stayed unmatched. CDR3 amino acids: CASSLRGHNSPLHF. DNA of the CDR3: TGTGCCAGCAGTTTAAGGGGGCATAATTCACCCCTCCACTTT.